These 2 T cell receptor beta chains originate from one sample sequenced in a study of T cell changes during pregnancy in multiple sclerosis. The protocol was immunoSEQ multiplex PCR, while the TCRdb copy is restricted to in-frame clones and leaves out a portion. The profile shows roughly 38,000 clones, about 90% of them singletons. The specimen comprised CD4+ T cells from peripheral blood mononuclear cells, sampled in the second trimester of pregnancy. The origin of the receptors is a female donor in good health, enrolled as a control in a pregnancy study.

The chain uses TRBV18 and TRBJ1-1; tentatively, D is TRBD1 (5 bases). In germline, CDR1 is KGHSH, CDR2 LQKENI. Trimming stripped 0 bases from V and 1 base from J, with 12 bases between. The CDR3 runs 16 residues. CDR3: CASSPPDSTPNTEAFF. CDR3 in DNA: TGTGCCAGCTCACCACCCGACAGCACACCGAACACTGAAGCTTTCTTT.

CDR3 DNA: TGTGCCAGCTCACCGGGACTGGAGCCTTCACATGAGCAGTTCTTC. It codes for CASSPGLEPSHEQFF. V and J are TRBV18 and TRBJ2-1, with TRBD2 as a possible D gene (6 bases). The CDR3 runs to 15 residues. Trimming pared 3 bases from V and 8 bases from J, leaving 17 bases between. Germline V gene data show CDR1 as KGHSH and CDR2 as LQKENI.